This is a list of T cell receptor beta chains from one sample in a study of identical twins. TCRdb passed the 5' RACE reads through MiXCR, listing each CDR3 protein once. This repertoire shows about 530,000 distinct CDR3 sequences, around 24% found once; its top ten account for more than 0.4%. The data also belong to a second study, concerning yellow fever vaccine responses in identical twins.

Sequencing was done on a sample of CD4+ T cells sorted from blood. The receptors here all came from a woman aged 18-30 years in good health. The CDR3 runs from the conserved cysteine through the conserved F or W. A D gene is named only where the DNA matches it firmly. Clone size appears in some rows only: once, few, many, or a class for an expanded clone.

V gene	J gene	clone size	D gene	CDR3 protein	CDR3 DNA
TRBV12-3/TRBV12-4	TRBJ2-3	NA	NA	CASIPDYPGTDTQYF	TGTGCCAGCATTCCGGACTACCCTGGGACAGATACGCAGTATTTT
TRBV11-1	TRBJ2-4	NA	TRBD1	CASSSQSGTGVVLGNIQYF	TGTGCCAGCAGCTCACAATCCGGGACAGGGGTTGTGTTGGGAAACATTCAGTACTTC
TRBV9	TRBJ2-1	NA	TRBD2	CASSTSLGGLAGRINNEQFF	TGTGCCAGCAGCACCTCCCTTGGGGGACTAGCGGGAAGGATTAACAATGAGCAGTTCTTC
TRBV5-1	TRBJ2-5	NA	NA	CASSFERGLTIKQETQYF	TGCGCCAGCAGCTTCGAAAGAGGTTTAACGATAAAACAAGAGACCCAGTACTTC
TRBV6-4	TRBJ1-1	once	NA	CASSDPPNTEAFF	TGTGCCAGCAGTGACCCCCCGAACACTGAAGCTTTCTTT
TRBV7-9	TRBJ2-5	few	TRBD2	CASSLAGASGQETQYF	TGTGCCAGCAGCTTAGCTGGTGCTAGCGGACAAGAGACCCAGTACTTC
TRBV15	TRBJ1-2	few	NA	CATAEGEWAYGYTF	TGTGCCACGGCGGAGGGAGAGTGGGCCTATGGCTACACCTTC
TRBV9	TRBJ2-3	NA	NA	CASSTQNTDTQYF	TGTGCCAGCAGCACACAGAACACAGATACGCAGTATTTT
TRBV27	TRBJ2-2	few	NA	CASRHPSGELFF	TGTGCCAGCAGGCATCCCTCTGGGGAGCTGTTTTTT
TRBV14	TRBJ1-1	once	TRBD1	CASSRNRGPTEAFF	TGTGCCAGCAGCAGAAACAGGGGTCCCACTGAAGCTTTCTTT
TRBV25-1	TRBJ2-1	few	TRBD2	CASNPAGGRGEQFF	TGTGCCAGCAACCCAGCGGGGGGCCGCGGTGAGCAGTTCTTC
TRBV28	TRBJ2-5	NA	TRBD2	CASLSGVGAQYF	TGTGCCAGTCTAAGCGGGGTAGGGGCCCAGTACTTC
TRBV12-3/TRBV12-4	TRBJ2-5	NA	TRBD2	CASSPWEGGQETQYF	TGTGCCAGCAGTCCCTGGGAGGGAGGGCAAGAGACCCAGTACTTC
TRBV20-1	TRBJ1-5	NA	TRBD1	CSASAGGGQPQHF	TGCAGTGCTAGTGCAGGGGGCGGTCAGCCCCAGCATTTT
TRBV11-3	TRBJ2-7	NA	NA	CASSWGDNSYEQYF	TGTGCCAGCAGCTGGGGGGACAACTCCTACGAGCAGTACTTC
TRBV28	TRBJ2-3	NA	TRBD2	CASRGGLAGEAQYF	TGTGCCAGCAGGGGGGGACTAGCGGGGGAGGCGCAGTATTTT
TRBV20-1	TRBJ2-1	NA	NA	CSARLPHLYNEQFF	TGCAGTGCTAGACTTCCACACTTATACAATGAGCAGTTCTTC
TRBV25-1	TRBJ2-1	NA	NA	CASSARIGDKQFF	TGTGCCAGCAGTGCCCGGATCGGAGATAAGCAGTTCTTC
TRBV5-1	TRBJ2-4	NA	NA	CASSALVEDIQYF	TGCGCCAGCAGTGCCTTAGTGGAGGACATTCAGTACTTC
TRBV14	TRBJ2-3	NA	TRBD2	CASSHHLAGGSDTQYF	TGTGCCAGCAGCCACCATCTAGCGGGGGGCTCAGATACGCAGTATTTT
TRBV27	TRBJ2-2	NA	NA	CASRRTPGPLKAELFF	TGTGCCAGCAGACGAACTCCGGGACCTCTAAAGGCGGAGCTGTTTTTT
TRBV3-1	TRBJ2-5	many	NA	CASSRTSLGLPRETQYF	TGTGCCAGCAGCCGGACATCTTTGGGCCTACCGCGGGAGACCCAGTACTTC
TRBV9	TRBJ2-3	few	TRBD2	CASSKTSGTDTQYF	TGTGCCAGCAGCAAGACTAGCGGCACAGATACGCAGTATTTT
TRBV9	TRBJ2-1	NA	NA	CASSVAPTGHEQFF	TGTGCCAGCAGCGTAGCCCCTACCGGCCATGAGCAGTTCTTC
TRBV4-1	TRBJ2-5	NA	TRBD2	CASSRGLALETQYF	TGCGCCAGCAGCCGTGGACTAGCGTTGGAGACCCAGTACTTC
TRBV29-1	TRBJ1-5	few	NA	CSVGNMGQPQHF	TGCAGCGTTGGGAATATGGGTCAGCCCCAGCATTTT
TRBV7-8	TRBJ2-7	few	NA	CASSPPGSFEREQYF	TGTGCCAGCAGCCCCCCGGGTAGCTTCGAACGCGAGCAGTACTTC
TRBV3-1	TRBJ1-1	few	NA	CASSTTGALRAFF	TGTGCCAGCAGCACTACAGGAGCCCTTAGGGCTTTCTTT
TRBV7-8	TRBJ1-1	NA	NA	CASSLGVGIPPEAFF	TGTGCCAGCAGCTTGGGGGTGGGCATTCCTCCTGAAGCTTTCTTT
TRBV6-1	TRBJ2-2	NA	TRBD2	CASVEAGATGELFF	TGTGCCAGCGTCGAAGCGGGAGCCACCGGGGAGCTGTTTTTT
TRBV12-3/TRBV12-4	TRBJ1-1	many	NA	CASRVGWFAEAFF	TGTGCCAGCAGGGTCGGATGGTTCGCTGAAGCTTTCTTT